In this sample, the clone carrying this TCR beta chain turned up a few times. V lost 7 bases and J lost 0, with 9 bases in between. This CDR3 spans 14 amino acids. In TCRdb, the RT-PCR reads were re-called with MiXCR into one record per CDR3 protein. The sample carries roughly 200,000 distinct CDR3 sequences, about 37% recorded once. This entry comes from a study of patients and donors after allogeneic stem cell transplantation. The sample taken for sequencing was blood, either unsorted or a sorted T cell fraction (not recorded which). The source of this sequence is a human donor who was either an allogeneic HSCT recipient or a stem cell or donor lymphocyte infusion donor (not recorded which). It is not recorded whose cells these are; they may come from a transplant donor. The J gene is TRBJ1-4, the V gene TRBV12-3 or TRBV12-4; TRBD1 is a possible D gene (5 bases). The chain's CDR3 is CASTPGPTNEKLFF. The CDR3 DNA follows: TGTGCCAGCACCCCAGGGCCAACTAATGAAAAACTGTTTTTT.